This is a list of T cell receptor beta chains from one sample in a study of CD8 T cells in Susac syndrome. TCRdb re-analysed the immunoSEQ multiplex PCR reads in MiXCR, keeping a single row per CDR3 protein. Of some 160,000 distinct CDR3 sequences in the sample, 90% to 95% were seen once. The sequencing input was CD4+ T cells from PBMCs. The receptors derive from a human donor with Susac syndrome. Both conserved end residues are part of each CDR3.

TRBV10-3	TRBJ2-5	CAISAPSSDETQYF
TRBV30	TRBJ1-2	CAWGEGAGYTF
TRBV7-2	TRBJ1-6	CASSFPGPLLPLHF
TRBV7-9	TRBJ2-5	CASSSGLAGFETQYF
TRBV4-1	TRBJ2-5	CASSQEEVEKTQYF
TRBV3-1	TRBJ2-1	CASSHAGANEQFF
TRBV1	TRBJ1-5	CTSSQVPPRISIQPQHF
TRBV15	TRBJ1-2	CATSRETGFTYGYTF
TRBV4-1	TRBJ2-7	CASSQDPVGGFTYEQYF
TRBV19	TRBJ1-2	CASSISNRGPLDGGYTF
TRBV24-1	TRBJ2-1	CATSDPDLEQFF
TRBV6-1	TRBJ2-3	CASSEAGFTDTQYF
TRBV3-1	TRBJ2-2	CASSPFAGNTGELFF
TRBV27	TRBJ2-7	CASTPPGGGEYEQYF
TRBV20-1	TRBJ2-5	CSASRVRETQYF
TRBV5-6	TRBJ1-1	CASSRDPTGVNTEAFF
TRBV29-1	TRBJ2-1	CSALPRPGLMSYNEQFF
TRBV7-9	TRBJ1-2	CASSLLDRAGYTF
TRBV2	TRBJ1-5	CASSMTANQPQHF
TRBV12-3/TRBV12-4	TRBJ1-2	CASSPFGYGYTF
TRBV7-2	TRBJ1-2	CASSSPGAGGYTF
TRBV27	TRBJ1-6	CASSYKLDSTYNSPLHF
TRBV29-1	TRBJ2-6	CSVPKGGVGANVLTF
TRBV7-6	TRBJ1-5	CASSQEGNQPQHF
TRBV6-5	TRBJ2-7	CASSYPTLGEQYF
TRBV20-1	TRBJ1-5	CSALPLRRNQPQHF
TRBV15	TRBJ2-1	CATSGLRVSEQFF
TRBV12-5	TRBJ1-5	CASGSGQPQHF
TRBV20-1	TRBJ1-2	CSANVGKEGYTF
TRBV6-1	TRBJ2-7	CASSGSGTGEFF
TRBV9	TRBJ1-2	CASSVVDRGTYYGYTF
TRBV5-4	TRBJ2-3	CASSLGRERTDTQYF
TRBV14	TRBJ1-2	CASSQSPNYGYTF
TRBV20-1	TRBJ1-5	CSARKEQGYNQPQHF
TRBV12-3/TRBV12-4	TRBJ1-2	CASSLNREGDGYTF
TRBV19	TRBJ2-1	CASKDNEQFF
TRBV2	TRBJ2-5	CASRSGATQETQYF
TRBV12-5	TRBJ2-6	CASALKSGSGANVLTF
TRBV15	TRBJ1-4	CATSRAPNEKLFF
TRBV4-1	TRBJ2-5	CASSQGRNLGSLLETQYF
TRBV12-3/TRBV12-4	TRBJ2-4	CASSLAGAKNIQYF
TRBV21-1	TRBJ1-4	CASSLKTGQVLFF
TRBV29-1	TRBJ2-7	CSVVREPYEQYF
TRBV4-1	TRBJ2-1	CASSPGLAGFEQFF
TRBV15	TRBJ2-1	CATSRDRTGSYNEQFF
TRBV28	TRBJ2-1	CASSLPTGGSYNEQFF
TRBV30	TRBJ2-1	CAWSENVSPYNEQFF
TRBV12-3/TRBV12-4	TRBJ2-3	CASSTDDRPTTDTQYF
TRBV24-1	TRBJ2-1	CATSDTGLHNEQFF
TRBV7-2	TRBJ2-7	CASSALQGYEQYF
TRBV30	TRBJ2-2	CAWSRGGAGTGELFF
TRBV14	TRBJ2-1	CASSPLGRVSSYNEQFF